The rows below give T cell receptor beta chains drawn from one sample of a study of PD-L1 blockade in urothelial cancer. Generated by immunoSEQ multiplex PCR, the TCRdb table keeps only in-frame clones and is missing some. The sample lists roughly 110,000 clones; less than 95% were seen once. Sequenced here: PBMCs, sampled around atezolizumab (anti-PD-L1) treatment. The receptors derive from a man in his 60s with urothelial cancer. The CDR3 runs from the conserved cysteine through the conserved F or W. A D gene is named only where the DNA matches it firmly. Clone size, where shown, is once, few, many, or a class for clones that have expanded.

v_gene	j_gene	d_gene	abundance	CDR3aa	CDR3nt
TRBV2	TRBJ1-2	.	.	CASSPEELYGYTF	TGTGCCAGCAGTCCGGAGGAGCTTTATGGCTACACCTTC
TRBV7-3	TRBJ2-1	TRBD2	.	CASSIPSGRANEQFF	TGTGCCAGCAGCATACCTAGCGGGAGGGCCAATGAGCAGTTCTTC
TRBV20-1	TRBJ2-1	.	.	CSARGTSPQFF	TGCAGTGCTAGAGGTACTAGCCCGCAGTTCTTC
TRBV7-9	TRBJ1-2	TRBD1	once	CASSSTGVRYGYTF	TGTGCCAGCAGCTCGACAGGGGTTAGATATGGCTACACCTTC
TRBV10-3	TRBJ1-5	.	.	CAINTRDLGNQPQHF	TGTGCCATCAATACCAGGGATTTGGGCAATCAGCCCCAGCATTTT
TRBV9	TRBJ2-1	TRBD2	.	CASSVNSGRLGSYNEQFF	TGTGCCAGCAGCGTAAATAGCGGGAGACTCGGCTCCTACAATGAGCAGTTCTTC
TRBV4-2	TRBJ1-1	.	.	CASSQDRGAIWGEAFF	TGTGCCAGCAGCCAAGATCGGGGGGCAATCTGGGGTGAAGCTTTCTTT
TRBV5-1	TRBJ2-5	TRBD2	.	CASSRTSGGGETQYF	TGCGCCAGCAGCCGGACTAGCGGGGGTGGGGAGACCCAGTACTTC
TRBV6-1	TRBJ2-7	.	once	CASSEDGSSYEQYF	TGTGCCAGCAGTGAAGATGGGAGCTCCTACGAGCAGTACTTC
TRBV28	TRBJ2-7	TRBD1	.	CASSYTWDRGRSYEQYF	TGTGCCAGCAGTTATACCTGGGACAGGGGCCGATCCTACGAGCAGTACTTC
TRBV2	TRBJ1-1	TRBD1	once	CASRDRGTTGSEAFF	TGTGCCAGCAGAGACCGGGGGACGACAGGGTCTGAAGCTTTCTTT
TRBV7-6	TRBJ1-2	.	.	CASSLGLLGPNYGYTF	TGTGCCAGCAGCTTGGGACTTCTGGGGCCCAACTATGGCTACACCTTC
TRBV4-1	TRBJ1-1	.	few	CASSQPTGLNTEAFF	TGCGCCAGCAGCCAACCTACCGGTCTGAACACTGAAGCTTTCTTT
TRBV7-2	TRBJ2-3	.	.	CASSLSGRIATDTQYF	TGTGCCAGCAGCTTAAGCGGTAGGATTGCCACAGATACGCAGTATTTT
TRBV2	TRBJ1-2	.	once	CASSEGGGRWGYTF	TGTGCCAGCAGTGAAGGCGGGGGACGATGGGGCTACACCTTC
TRBV7-2	TRBJ1-5	.	.	CASSLTGGVGQPQHF	TGTGCCAGCAGCTTAACGGGGGGAGTGGGTCAGCCCCAGCATTTT
TRBV19	TRBJ1-4	.	.	CASSIEGEKLFF	TGTGCCAGTAGTATAGAGGGCGAAAAACTGTTTTTT
TRBV7-2	TRBJ2-7	TRBD1	.	CASSNPGTGLRGEQYF	TGTGCCAGCAGCAACCCCGGGACAGGGCTGCGTGGCGAGCAGTACTTC
TRBV7-9	TRBJ2-2	.	.	CASARGSNTGELFF	TGTGCCAGCGCACGAGGATCGAACACCGGGGAGCTGTTTTTT
TRBV14	TRBJ2-3	.	.	CASSQERWQATTDTQYF	TGTGCCAGCAGCCAAGAAAGATGGCAGGCGACCACAGATACGCAGTATTTT
TRBV4-1	TRBJ2-5	TRBD2	.	CASSQVEGTSGSSETQYF	TGCGCCAGCAGCCAAGTCGAGGGGACTAGCGGGAGCTCAGAGACCCAGTACTTC
TRBV4-3	TRBJ2-7	TRBD2	.	CASSQEHLSGTYEQYF	TGCGCCAGCAGCCAGGAGCATTTGAGCGGGACCTACGAGCAGTACTTC
TRBV5-4	TRBJ1-1	.	.	CASSPVGGGEAFF	TGTGCCAGCAGCCCCGTCGGAGGAGGGGAAGCTTTCTTT
TRBV10-3	TRBJ2-1	.	few	CAISDRAFEQFF	TGTGCCATCAGTGACAGGGCTTTTGAGCAGTTCTTC
TRBV5-4	TRBJ1-2	TRBD1	.	CASSSLQGSGYTF	TGTGCCAGCAGCTCACTACAGGGGTCGGGCTACACCTTC
TRBV7-2	TRBJ2-1	TRBD1	few	CASSDITGGYEQFF	TGTGCCAGCAGCGATATTACAGGGGGCTATGAGCAGTTCTTC
TRBV14	TRBJ2-3	.	.	CASSQVTLASRGGDTQYF	TGTGCCAGCAGCCAAGTTACTCTGGCCAGTCGGGGAGGAGATACGCAGTATTTT
TRBV4-1	TRBJ1-5	TRBD1	.	CASSQVGGDGQPQHF	TGCGCCAGCAGCCAAGTAGGGGGCGATGGGCAGCCCCAGCATTTT
TRBV28	TRBJ2-7	TRBD1	.	CASRGQGGYEQYF	TGTGCCAGCAGAGGACAGGGAGGCTACGAGCAGTACTTC
TRBV7-3	TRBJ1-1	TRBD1	.	CASSRQGTRLSTEAFF	TGTGCCAGCAGCCGACAGGGGACCCGCCTGAGCACTGAAGCTTTCTTT
TRBV19	TRBJ2-3	TRBD2	.	CASALTSGGDDTQYF	TGTGCCAGTGCCCTGACTAGCGGGGGGGACGATACGCAGTATTTT
TRBV4-1	TRBJ1-1	.	.	CASSRVELMNTEAFF	TGCGCCAGCAGCCGGGTGGAGCTCATGAACACTGAAGCTTTCTTT
TRBV15	TRBJ2-5	TRBD1	few	CATSRLEGQGRETQYF	TGTGCCACCAGCAGACTCGAGGGACAGGGCCGGGAGACCCAGTACTTC
TRBV5-1	TRBJ2-3	.	.	CASSLAPLSTDTQYF	TGCGCCAGCAGCTTGGCCCCACTAAGCACAGATACGCAGTATTTT
TRBV7-2	TRBJ2-1	TRBD2	.	CASSPERGSYNEQFF	TGTGCCAGCAGCCCGGAGCGGGGATCCTACAATGAGCAGTTCTTC
TRBV5-1	TRBJ1-1	TRBD1	.	CASSARQGSPNTEAFF	TGCGCCAGCAGCGCCCGACAGGGGAGCCCCAACACTGAAGCTTTCTTT